This T cell receptor (beta chain) was captured by sequencing in a study of CD8+CD57+ T cells in acquired aplastic anemia. Germline V CDR1 and CDR2: SQVTM, ANQGSEA. CDR3 length: 16 amino acids. Previously, flow cytometry had revealed CD8+CD57+ cell expansion in the patients chosen for sequencing. Everyone among the patients had severe acquired aplastic anemia. This clonotype turned up a few times. One junction end does not reproduce the germline sequence, and a read error may be involved. TCR beta VDJ and CDR3 were profiled, and genomic DNA was the template. MiXCR was run by TCRdb on the reads, yielding one entry per CDR3 protein. The sample records roughly 100,000 distinct CDR3 sequences, roughly 70% being singletons.

The chain is built from TRBV29-1 and TRBJ1-5; D perhaps matches TRBD1 (6 bases). The sequenced material came from sorted CD4+, CD8+, or CD8+CD57+ T cells (not recorded which) from PBMCs. The TCR sequence derives from a human donor with aplastic anemia. The CDR3 DNA reads as TGCAGCGTTGAACCCTTGGGGGCACGGTGGGATCAGGCCCAGCATTTT. Translated, it gives CSVEPLGARWDQAQHF.